What follows is one T cell receptor (beta chain) and its context. This receptor's antigen is unknown. No base qualities exist here, and no much larger clone lies one base off it. Focal radiation therapy combined with CTLA-4 blockade (ipilimumab) was tested in patients with chemo-refractory metastatic non-small-cell lung cancer. The library was prepared using the immunoSEQ multiplex PCR assay. TCRdb limited this immuneACCESS table to in-frame rearrangements with V and J called. A share of clones is missing; checked studies link under half to unresolved V genes, and the rest is unexplained. In this sample the table shows 85,000 to 100,000 clones, around 90% of which occur a single time. The ten top clones hold over 15% of the sample. The record originates from a study of radiotherapy plus CTLA-4 blockade in lung cancer (dated by TCRdb to between 2017 and 2018). Describing the broader study: Objective responses were observed in 15% to 20% of enrolled patients, and disease control was achieved in around 28%.

Broader findings and caveats from the paper: After treatment with radiotherapy and ipilimumab, TCR clones that came from tumors expanded in the peripheral blood. The strongest predictors of response, as reported, were early dynamic changes in blood T cell clones along with a rise in serum interferon-beta after radiation.

Sequenced material: peripheral blood, taken from a patient treated with radiotherapy plus ipilimumab. The receptor was derived from a human donor with non-small cell lung cancer that progressed on radiotherapy plus ipilimumab.

The nucleotide sequence is given as TGCGCCAGCAGCCCTATGCCTACGGGGGTCGTAGGCGAGCAGTACTTC. It specifies CASSPMPTGVVGEQYF. The sequence links TRBV5-1 to TRBJ2-7; the best D guess is TRBD2, with 6 bases matching. Counted from cysteine to phenylalanine, this CDR3 has 16 amino acids. The entry retains the CDR3 DNA only, 48 bases that are in frame from base 1. The germline V gene specifies SGHRS as CDR1 and YFSETQ as CDR2. Trimming removed 4 bases from V and 6 bases from J, leaving 23 bases between the germline ends.